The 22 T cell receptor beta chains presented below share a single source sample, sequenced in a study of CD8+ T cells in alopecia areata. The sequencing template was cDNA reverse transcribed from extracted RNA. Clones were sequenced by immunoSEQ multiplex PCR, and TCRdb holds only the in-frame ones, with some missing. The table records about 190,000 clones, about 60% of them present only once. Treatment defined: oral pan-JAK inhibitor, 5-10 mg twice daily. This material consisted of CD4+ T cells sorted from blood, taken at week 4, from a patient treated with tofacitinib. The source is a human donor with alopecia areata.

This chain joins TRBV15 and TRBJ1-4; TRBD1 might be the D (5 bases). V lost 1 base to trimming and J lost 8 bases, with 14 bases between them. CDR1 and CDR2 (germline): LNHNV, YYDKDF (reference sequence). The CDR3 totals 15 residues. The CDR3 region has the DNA TGTGCCACCAGCAGAGCCCGACAGTGGGGGGAAAAACTGTTTTTT. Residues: CATSRARQWGEKLFF.

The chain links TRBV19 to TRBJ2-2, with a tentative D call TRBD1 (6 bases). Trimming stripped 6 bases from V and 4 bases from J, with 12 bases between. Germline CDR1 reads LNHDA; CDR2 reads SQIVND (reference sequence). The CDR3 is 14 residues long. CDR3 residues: CASSEGVGTGELFF. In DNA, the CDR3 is TGTGCCAGTAGCGAGGGGGTTGGCACCGGGGAGCTGTTTTTT.

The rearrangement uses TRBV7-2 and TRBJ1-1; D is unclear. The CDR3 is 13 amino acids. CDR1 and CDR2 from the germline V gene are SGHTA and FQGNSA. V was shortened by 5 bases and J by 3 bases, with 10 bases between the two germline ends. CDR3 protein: CASSRRLDTEAFF. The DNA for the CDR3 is TGTGCCAGCAGCCGTAGGCTTGACACTGAAGCTTTCTTT.

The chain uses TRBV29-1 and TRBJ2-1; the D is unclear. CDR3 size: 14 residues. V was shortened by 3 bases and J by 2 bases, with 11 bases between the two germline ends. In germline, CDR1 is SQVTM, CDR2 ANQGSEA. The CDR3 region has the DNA TGCAGCGTTGATGGAGCGTACGCCTACAATGAGCAGTTCTTC. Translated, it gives CSVDGAYAYNEQFF.

The CDR3: CASKYRDVLTTEAFF. As DNA, the CDR3 is TGTGCCAGCAAGTACAGGGACGTTCTGACCACTGAAGCTTTCTTT. This chain links TRBV28 with TRBJ1-1; tentatively, D is TRBD1 (6 bases). The CDR3 runs 15 residues. Germline-derived CDR1 and CDR2 are MDHEN and SYDVKM. Trimming took 7 bases from V and 4 from J, leaving 19 bases between them.

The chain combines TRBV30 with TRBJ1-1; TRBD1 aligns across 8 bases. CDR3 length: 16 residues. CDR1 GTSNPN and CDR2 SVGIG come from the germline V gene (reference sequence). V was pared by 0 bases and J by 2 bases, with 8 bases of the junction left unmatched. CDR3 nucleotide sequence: TGTGCCTGGAGTGTAGGGTTAGCAGGGGGCAACACTGAAGCTTTCTTT. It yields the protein CAWSVGLAGGNTEAFF.

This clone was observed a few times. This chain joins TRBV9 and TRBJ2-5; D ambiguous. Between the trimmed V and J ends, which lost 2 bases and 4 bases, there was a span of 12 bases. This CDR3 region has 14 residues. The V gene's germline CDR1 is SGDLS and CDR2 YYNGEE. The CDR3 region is CASSVGGPIETQYF. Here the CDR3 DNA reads TGTGCCAGCAGCGTCGGCGGACCTATAGAGACCCAGTACTTC.

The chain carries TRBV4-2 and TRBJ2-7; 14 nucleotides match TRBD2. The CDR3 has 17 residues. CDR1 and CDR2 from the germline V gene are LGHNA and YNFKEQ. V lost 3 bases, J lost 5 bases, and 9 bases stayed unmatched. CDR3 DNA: TGTGCCAGCAGCCAGGAGGGACTAGCGGGAGTGGGCGACGAGCAGTACTTC. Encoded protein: CASSQEGLAGVGDEQYF.

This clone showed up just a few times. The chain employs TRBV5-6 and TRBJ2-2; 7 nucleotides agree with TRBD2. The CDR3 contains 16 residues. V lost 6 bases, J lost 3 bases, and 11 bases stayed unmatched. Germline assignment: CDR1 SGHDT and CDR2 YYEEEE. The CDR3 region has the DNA TGTGCCAGCAAACGCCCAGGCGGGAGAGACACCGGGGAGCTGTTTTTT. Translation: CASKRPGGRDTGELFF. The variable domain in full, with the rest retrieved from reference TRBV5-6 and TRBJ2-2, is DAGVTQSPTHLIKTRGQQVTLRCSPKSGHDTVSWYQQALGQGPQFIFQYYEEEERQRGNFPDRFSGHQFPNYSSELNVNALLLGDSALYLCASKRPGGRDTGELFFGEGSRLTVL.

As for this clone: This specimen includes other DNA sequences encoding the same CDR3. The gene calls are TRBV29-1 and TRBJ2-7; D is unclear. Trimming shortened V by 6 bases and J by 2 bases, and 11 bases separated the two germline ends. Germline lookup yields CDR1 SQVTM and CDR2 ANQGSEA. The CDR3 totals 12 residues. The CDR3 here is CSVMDGTYEQYF. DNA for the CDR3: TGCAGCGTGATGGACGGAACCTACGAGCAGTACTTC.

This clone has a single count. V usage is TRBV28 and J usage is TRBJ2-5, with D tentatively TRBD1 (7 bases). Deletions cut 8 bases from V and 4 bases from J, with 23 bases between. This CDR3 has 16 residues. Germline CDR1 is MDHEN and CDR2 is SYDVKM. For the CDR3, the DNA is TGTGCCAGCCCCCCGGGGGCAGGGGGAACTAGAGAGACCCAGTACTTC. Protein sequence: CASPPGAGGTRETQYF.

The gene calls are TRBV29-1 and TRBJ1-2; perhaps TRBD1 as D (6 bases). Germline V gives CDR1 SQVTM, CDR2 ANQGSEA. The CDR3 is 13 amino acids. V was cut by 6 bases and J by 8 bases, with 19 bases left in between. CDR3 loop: CSVAQTGPRGYTF. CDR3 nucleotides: TGCAGCGTGGCCCAGACAGGCCCCCGCGGCTACACCTTC. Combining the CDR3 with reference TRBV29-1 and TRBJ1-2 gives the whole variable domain SAVISQKPSRDICQRGTSLTIQCQVDSQVTMMFWYRQQPGQSLTLIATANQGSEATYESGFVIDKFPISRPNLTFSTLTVSNMSPEDSSIYLCSVAQTGPRGYTFGSGTRLTVV.

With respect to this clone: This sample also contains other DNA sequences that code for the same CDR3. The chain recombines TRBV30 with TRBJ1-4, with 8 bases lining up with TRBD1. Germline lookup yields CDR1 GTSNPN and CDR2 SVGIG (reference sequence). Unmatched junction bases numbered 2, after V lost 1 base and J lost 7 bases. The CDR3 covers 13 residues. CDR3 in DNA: TGTGCCTGGAGTGGCGACAGGGGTGAAAAACTGTTTTTT. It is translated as CAWSGDRGEKLFF.

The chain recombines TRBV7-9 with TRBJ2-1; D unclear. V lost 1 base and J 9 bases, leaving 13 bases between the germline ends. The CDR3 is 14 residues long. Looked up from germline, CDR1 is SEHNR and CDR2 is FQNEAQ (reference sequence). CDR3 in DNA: TGTGCCAGCAGCTTAGACGGGCCCCCTGGTGAGCAGTTCTTC. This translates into CASSLDGPPGEQFF.

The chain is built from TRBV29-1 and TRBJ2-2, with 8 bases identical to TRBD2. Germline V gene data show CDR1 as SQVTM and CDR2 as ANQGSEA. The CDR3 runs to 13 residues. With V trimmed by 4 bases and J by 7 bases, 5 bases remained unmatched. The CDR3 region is CSVVLAGRGELFF. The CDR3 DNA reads TGCAGCGTTGTGCTAGCGGGCCGCGGGGAGCTGTTTTTT.

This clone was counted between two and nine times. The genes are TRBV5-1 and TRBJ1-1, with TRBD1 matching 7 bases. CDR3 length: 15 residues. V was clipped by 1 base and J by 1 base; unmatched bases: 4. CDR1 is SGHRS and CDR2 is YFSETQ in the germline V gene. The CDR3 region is CASSLFGQENTEAFF. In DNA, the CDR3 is TGCGCCAGCAGCTTGTTTGGACAGGAGAACACTGAAGCTTTCTTT.

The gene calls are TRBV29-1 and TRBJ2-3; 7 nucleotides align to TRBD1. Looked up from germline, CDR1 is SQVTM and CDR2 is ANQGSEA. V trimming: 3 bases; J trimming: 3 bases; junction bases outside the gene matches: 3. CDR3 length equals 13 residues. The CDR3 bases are TGCAGCGTTGATGGGACAGCGACAGATACGCAGTATTTT. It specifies CSVDGTATDTQYF.

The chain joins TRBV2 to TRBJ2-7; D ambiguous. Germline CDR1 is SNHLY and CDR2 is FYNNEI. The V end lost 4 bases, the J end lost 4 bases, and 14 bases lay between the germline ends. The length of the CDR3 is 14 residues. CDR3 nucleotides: TGTGCCAGCAGTGGCTCCAGCAGACGGTACGAGCAGTACTTC. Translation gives CASSGSSRRYEQYF.

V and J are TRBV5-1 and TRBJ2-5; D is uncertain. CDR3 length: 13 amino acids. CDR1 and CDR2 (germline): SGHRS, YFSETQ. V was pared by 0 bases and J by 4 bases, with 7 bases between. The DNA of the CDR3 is TGCGCCAGCAGCTTGGCCGTCGGAGAGACCCAGTACTTC. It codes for CASSLAVGETQYF. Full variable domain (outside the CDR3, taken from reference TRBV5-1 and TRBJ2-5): KAGVTQTPRYLIKTRGQQVTLSCSPISGHRSVSWYQQTPGQGLQFLFEYFSETQRNKGNFPGRFSGRQFSNSRSEMNVSTLELGDSALYLCASSLAVGETQYFGPGTRLLVL.

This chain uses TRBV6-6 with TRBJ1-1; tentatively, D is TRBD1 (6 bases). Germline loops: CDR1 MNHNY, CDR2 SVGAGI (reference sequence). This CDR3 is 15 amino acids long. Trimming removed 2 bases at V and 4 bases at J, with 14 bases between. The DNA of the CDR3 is TGTGCCAGCAGTTACCGGACGGGGGCGAGCACTGAAGCTTTCTTT. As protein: CASSYRTGASTEAFF.

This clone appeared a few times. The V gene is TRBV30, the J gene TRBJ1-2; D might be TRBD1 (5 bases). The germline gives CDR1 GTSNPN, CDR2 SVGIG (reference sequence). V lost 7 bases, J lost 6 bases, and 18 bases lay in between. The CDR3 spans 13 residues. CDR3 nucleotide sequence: TGTGCCTTCACCAGGGAGTTTACTAATGGCTACACCTTC. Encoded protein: CAFTREFTNGYTF.

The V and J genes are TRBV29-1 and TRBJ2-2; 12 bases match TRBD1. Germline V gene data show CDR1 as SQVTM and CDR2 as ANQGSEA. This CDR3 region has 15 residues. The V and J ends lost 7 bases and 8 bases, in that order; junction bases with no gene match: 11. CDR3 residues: CSATSGQGALGELFF. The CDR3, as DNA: TGCAGCGCTACATCGGGACAGGGGGCTTTGGGGGAGCTGTTTTTT.